Listed here is a single T cell receptor beta chain. One end of the junction fails to match germline, which may point to a read error. Germline V gene sequence: CDR1 SGHTA, CDR2 FQGTGA. This CDR3 is 14 amino acids long. This sample's TCRbeta library carried unique molecular identifier barcodes. TCRdb independently ran MiXCR on the PCR reads; one entry per CDR3 protein. The sample consists of about 610,000 distinct CDR3 sequences, under 12% of them appearing once. This record belongs to a study of T-cell reconstitution after alpha-beta-depleted transplantation in children. The chain uses TRBV7-3 and TRBJ2-1; 10 bases are a match to TRBD2. The starting material was PBMCs from the stem cell graft donor, obtained from the stem cell graft. This sequence was found in a human donor who donated a stem cell graft to a child with acute myeloid leukemia. This CDR3 reads CASSLTSSGSGRVF. The DNA of the CDR3 is TGTGCCAGCAGCTTAACCTCTAGCGGGAGCGGACGAGTCTTC.